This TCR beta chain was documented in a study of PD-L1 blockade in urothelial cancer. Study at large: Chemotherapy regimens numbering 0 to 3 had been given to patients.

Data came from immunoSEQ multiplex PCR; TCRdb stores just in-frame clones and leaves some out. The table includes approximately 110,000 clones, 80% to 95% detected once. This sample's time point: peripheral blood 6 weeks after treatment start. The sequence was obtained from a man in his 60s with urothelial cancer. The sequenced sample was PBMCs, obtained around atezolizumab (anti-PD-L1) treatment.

As DNA, the CDR3 is TGTGCCAGCAGCGTAGACAGCCGCACAGATACGCAGTATTTT. This codes for CASSVDSRTDTQYF. The genes are TRBV9 and TRBJ2-3; no clear D. V was pared by 0 bases and J by 1 base, with 6 bases between. Looked up from germline, CDR1 is SGDLS and CDR2 is YYNGEE. The CDR3 consists of 14 residues. Variable domain in full (rest from reference TRBV9 and TRBJ2-3): DSGVTQTPKHLITATGQRVTLRCSPRSGDLSVYWYQQSLDQGLQFLIQYYNGEERAKGNILERFSAQQFPDLHSELNLSSLELGDSALYFCASSVDSRTDTQYFGPGTRLTVL.